A selection of T cell receptor beta chains follows, all from one sample in a study of graft-versus-host responses after intestinal transplantation. These receptors have no identified antigens. Assay: immunoSEQ multiplex PCR; the TCRdb copy retains only in-frame clones and omits some. This sample has approximately 76,000 clones, with roughly 84% found just once. The sequences come from unstimulated CD4+ T cells sorted from spleen or lymph node cells, collected before transplant. These receptors all come from a human donor who was the organ donor for an intestinal transplant. The CDR3 runs from the conserved cysteine through the conserved F or W. D genes are given only for firm matches. Not every row has a clone size; where given, it reads once, few, many or a size class.

d_gene: TRBD1
abundance: NA
j_gene: TRBJ1-1
v_gene: TRBV28
CDR3aa: CASSLPQGAGDTEAFF
CDR3nt: TGTGCCAGCAGTTTGCCTCAGGGGGCCGGGGACACTGAAGCTTTCTTT

d_gene: TRBD1
abundance: NA
j_gene: TRBJ1-3
v_gene: TRBV5-6
CDR3aa: CASSLAGTGVGNTIYF
CDR3nt: TGTGCCAGCAGCTTGGCCGGGACAGGGGTCGGAAACACCATATATTTT

d_gene: TRBD2
abundance: NA
j_gene: TRBJ2-5
v_gene: TRBV28
CDR3aa: CASSPPLVGTKETQYF
CDR3nt: TGTGCCAGCAGTCCCCCACTAGTTGGGACTAAGGAGACCCAGTACTTC

d_gene: NA
abundance: NA
j_gene: TRBJ1-2
v_gene: TRBV2
CDR3aa: CASSRQEYGYTF
CDR3nt: TGTGCCAGCAGTCGACAGGAATATGGCTACACCTTC

d_gene: NA
abundance: NA
j_gene: TRBJ1-6
v_gene: TRBV6-6
CDR3aa: CASRAGSYNSPLHF
CDR3nt: TGTGCCAGCCGAGCCGGCTCCTATAATTCACCCCTCCACTTT

d_gene: TRBD1
abundance: NA
j_gene: TRBJ1-1
v_gene: TRBV6-5
CDR3aa: CASSATGAGETEAFF
CDR3nt: TGTGCCAGCAGCGCGACAGGGGCGGGGGAAACTGAAGCTTTCTTT

d_gene: NA
abundance: NA
j_gene: TRBJ1-1
v_gene: TRBV5-6
CDR3aa: CASSLTWTRMNTEAFF
CDR3nt: TGTGCCAGCAGCCTTACCTGGACACGCATGAACACTGAAGCTTTCTTT

d_gene: TRBD1
abundance: NA
j_gene: TRBJ1-6
v_gene: TRBV11-2
CDR3aa: CASSSSDRGLKRYNSPLHF
CDR3nt: TGTGCCAGCAGCTCCTCGGACAGGGGGCTTAAACGTTATAATTCACCCCTCCACTTT

d_gene: TRBD2
abundance: NA
j_gene: TRBJ2-5
v_gene: TRBV5-6
CDR3aa: CASSLPGAGGETQYF
CDR3nt: TGTGCCAGCAGCTTGCCCGGGGCGGGGGGGGAGACCCAGTACTTC

d_gene: NA
abundance: NA
j_gene: TRBJ2-3
v_gene: TRBV5-1
CDR3aa: CASSKSDRSTDTQYF
CDR3nt: TGCGCCAGCAGCAAAAGCGACAGGTCCACAGATACGCAGTATTTT

d_gene: NA
abundance: NA
j_gene: TRBJ1-1
v_gene: TRBV2
CDR3aa: CASEVEGLMNTEAFF
CDR3nt: TGTGCCAGCGAGGTGGAGGGATTGATGAACACTGAAGCTTTCTTT

d_gene: TRBD2
abundance: once
j_gene: TRBJ2-3
v_gene: TRBV19
CDR3aa: CASSTSGGKNTQYF
CDR3nt: TGTGCCAGTAGTACAAGCGGGGGAAAGAATACGCAGTATTTT

d_gene: TRBD1
abundance: once
j_gene: TRBJ2-5
v_gene: TRBV4-3
CDR3aa: CASSQGTGEETQYF
CDR3nt: TGCGCCAGCAGCCAGGGGACAGGTGAAGAGACCCAGTACTTC

d_gene: TRBD2
abundance: NA
j_gene: TRBJ2-3
v_gene: TRBV7-6
CDR3aa: CASSLRLALGTDTQYF
CDR3nt: TGTGCCAGCAGCTTACGACTAGCACTCGGCACAGATACGCAGTATTTT

d_gene: TRBD1
abundance: few
j_gene: TRBJ1-2
v_gene: TRBV7-9
CDR3aa: CASSLMGQGAYGYTF
CDR3nt: TGTGCCAGCAGCTTAATGGGACAGGGGGCTTATGGCTACACCTTC

d_gene: TRBD2
abundance: NA
j_gene: TRBJ2-5
v_gene: TRBV5-6
CDR3aa: CASSSGLVRGETQYF
CDR3nt: TGTGCCAGCAGCTCGGGACTAGTTCGGGGGGAGACCCAGTACTTC

d_gene: TRBD2
abundance: NA
j_gene: TRBJ2-1
v_gene: TRBV19
CDR3aa: CASSRRLAGGGNEQFF
CDR3nt: TGTGCCAGTAGTAGACGACTAGCGGGGGGAGGTAATGAGCAGTTCTTC

d_gene: NA
abundance: NA
j_gene: TRBJ1-2
v_gene: TRBV9
CDR3aa: CASSVVSGNYGYTF
CDR3nt: TGTGCCAGCAGCGTAGTGTCAGGGAACTATGGCTACACCTTC

d_gene: NA
abundance: NA
j_gene: TRBJ1-3
v_gene: TRBV5-5
CDR3aa: CASSLTVTGNTIYF
CDR3nt: TGTGCCAGCAGCTTAACAGTTACTGGAAACACCATATATTTT

d_gene: NA
abundance: NA
j_gene: TRBJ2-2
v_gene: TRBV7-2
CDR3aa: CASSLFRGAGTTGELFF
CDR3nt: TGTGCCAGCAGCTTATTCCGCGGGGCGGGGACCACCGGGGAGCTGTTTTTT

d_gene: NA
abundance: NA
j_gene: TRBJ2-5
v_gene: TRBV11-2
CDR3aa: CASSPGPKETQYF
CDR3nt: TGTGCCAGCAGCCCTGGGCCAAAAGAGACCCAGTACTTC

d_gene: NA
abundance: NA
j_gene: TRBJ2-2
v_gene: TRBV25-1
CDR3aa: CASSDTQGPGELFF
CDR3nt: TGTGCCAGCAGTGACACACAGGGCCCCGGGGAGCTGTTTTTT

d_gene: NA
abundance: NA
j_gene: TRBJ1-3
v_gene: TRBV6-1
CDR3aa: CASRRTTGSGNTIYF
CDR3nt: TGTGCCAGCAGAAGAACGACGGGCTCTGGAAACACCATATATTTT

d_gene: NA
abundance: NA
j_gene: TRBJ1-2
v_gene: TRBV19
CDR3aa: CASSMSGSGYTF
CDR3nt: TGTGCCAGTAGTATGTCAGGGTCTGGCTACACCTTC

d_gene: TRBD2
abundance: few
j_gene: TRBJ2-1
v_gene: TRBV25-1
CDR3aa: CASSVLAGGSNEQFF
CDR3nt: TGTGCCAGCAGTGTACTAGCGGGGGGGTCCAATGAGCAGTTCTTC

d_gene: NA
abundance: NA
j_gene: TRBJ2-6
v_gene: TRBV29-1
CDR3aa: CSVGLGGAVSGANVLTF
CDR3nt: TGCAGCGTTGGTTTAGGGGGGGCCGTCTCTGGGGCCAACGTCCTGACTTTC

d_gene: TRBD2
abundance: NA
j_gene: TRBJ2-5
v_gene: TRBV28
CDR3aa: CASRYSGGGKETQYF
CDR3nt: TGTGCCAGCCGCTATAGCGGGGGGGGTAAAGAGACCCAGTACTTC

d_gene: TRBD1
abundance: NA
j_gene: TRBJ1-5
v_gene: TRBV15
CDR3aa: CATSRTPTGVDNQPQHF
CDR3nt: TGTGCCACCAGCAGAACCCCGACAGGGGTGGACAATCAGCCCCAGCATTTT

d_gene: TRBD2
abundance: NA
j_gene: TRBJ2-5
v_gene: TRBV27
CDR3aa: CASSLRFRGQRGLAGEYQETQYF
CDR3nt: TGTGCCAGCAGTTTAAGGTTTAGGGGGCAGAGGGGACTAGCGGGCGAGTACCAAGAGACCCAGTACTTC

d_gene: TRBD1
abundance: NA
j_gene: TRBJ1-2
v_gene: TRBV11-2
CDR3aa: CASSLADRAYDYTF
CDR3nt: TGTGCCAGCAGCTTAGCCGACAGGGCCTATGACTACACCTTC

d_gene: NA
abundance: NA
j_gene: TRBJ1-4
v_gene: TRBV6-1
CDR3aa: CASSSDSPNEKLFF
CDR3nt: TGTGCCAGCAGCTCCGACAGCCCTAATGAAAAACTGTTTTTT

d_gene: TRBD1
abundance: NA
j_gene: TRBJ1-2
v_gene: TRBV6-5
CDR3aa: CASSEGGGYGYTF
CDR3nt: TGTGCCAGCAGTGAAGGGGGCGGCTATGGCTACACCTTC

d_gene: TRBD1
abundance: once
j_gene: TRBJ1-2
v_gene: TRBV28
CDR3aa: CASSLRQGNYGYTF
CDR3nt: TGTGCCAGCAGTTTACGACAGGGTAACTATGGCTACACCTTC

d_gene: TRBD2
abundance: NA
j_gene: TRBJ2-1
v_gene: TRBV5-1
CDR3aa: CASSEGTSNEQFF
CDR3nt: TGCGCCAGCAGCGAAGGGACTAGCAATGAGCAGTTCTTC

d_gene: NA
abundance: NA
j_gene: TRBJ1-4
v_gene: TRBV18
CDR3aa: CASSPSRDNEKLFF
CDR3nt: TGTGCCAGCTCACCATCGCGAGATAATGAAAAACTGTTTTTT

d_gene: NA
abundance: once
j_gene: TRBJ2-5
v_gene: TRBV9
CDR3aa: CASSRRGGAETQYF
CDR3nt: TGTGCCAGCAGCCGTAGAGGGGGTGCGGAGACCCAGTACTTC

d_gene: NA
abundance: NA
j_gene: TRBJ1-1
v_gene: TRBV4-3
CDR3aa: CASSQEASVTEAFF
CDR3nt: TGCGCCAGCAGCCAAGAAGCGAGTGTCACTGAAGCTTTCTTT

d_gene: TRBD1
abundance: NA
j_gene: TRBJ1-6
v_gene: TRBV27
CDR3aa: CASSQLTGGNSPLHF
CDR3nt: TGTGCCAGCAGCCAACTAACAGGGGGCAATTCACCCCTCCACTTT

d_gene: TRBD1
abundance: few
j_gene: TRBJ1-4
v_gene: TRBV6-5
CDR3aa: CASSGTGNEKLFF
CDR3nt: TGTGCCAGCTCCGGGACAGGGAATGAAAAACTGTTTTTT

d_gene: TRBD1
abundance: NA
j_gene: TRBJ1-2
v_gene: TRBV29-1
CDR3aa: CSVEDGQGGNGYTF
CDR3nt: TGCAGCGTTGAAGACGGACAGGGTGGAAATGGCTACACCTTC

d_gene: TRBD1
abundance: NA
j_gene: TRBJ1-6
v_gene: TRBV4-1
CDR3aa: CASSQAGTGNLGSPLHF
CDR3nt: TGCGCCAGCAGCCAAGCAGGGACAGGGAATTTGGGTTCACCCCTCCACTTT

d_gene: TRBD1
abundance: once
j_gene: TRBJ1-5
v_gene: TRBV7-8
CDR3aa: CASSTRDRGRRQPQHF
CDR3nt: TGTGCCAGCAGCACCCGGGACAGGGGGCGAAGGCAGCCCCAGCATTTT